This is a list of T cell receptor beta chains from one sample in a study of OX40 agonist ivuxolimab in advanced cancers. Sequencing was performed with immunoSEQ multiplex PCR; in TCRdb, only in-frame clones are kept and a portion is missing. The top ten hold 2.6% of the sample, which has tens of thousands of clones, 86% seen once. Here the sequenced sample was CD4+ or CD8+ T cells sorted from blood, taken in a trial of the OX40 agonist ivuxolimab. All receptors derive from an adult with an advanced solid tumor such as melanoma, head and neck, liver or kidney cancer. Each CDR3 is given with its conserved first and last residue. The D gene is left open where the match is weak. Rows may omit the clone size; those that give it use once, few, many or a size class.

clone_size	d_call	v_call	j_call	cdr3_aa	cdr3_nt
few	.	TRBV5-3	TRBJ2-5	CARSITAIQETQYF	TGTGCCAGAAGTATCACAGCAATACAAGAGACCCAGTACTTC
once	.	TRBV19	TRBJ1-5	CASSEQGEQPQHF	TGTGCCAGTAGTGAACAGGGTGAGCAGCCCCAGCATTTT
.	TRBD1	TRBV5-1	TRBJ2-2	CASSPRQGANTGELFF	TGCGCCAGCAGCCCCAGACAGGGTGCGAACACCGGGGAGCTGTTTTTT
.	TRBD1	TRBV28	TRBJ1-4	CASSTTGGGEKLFF	TGTGCCAGCAGCACGACAGGGGGTGGGGAAAAACTGTTTTTT
.	TRBD2	TRBV6-5	TRBJ2-1	CASQRGLAYNEQFF	TGTGCCAGTCAACGTGGACTAGCCTACAATGAGCAGTTCTTC
.	TRBD2	TRBV11-3	TRBJ2-5	CASSGGGQETQYF	TGTGCCAGCAGCGGCGGGGGACAAGAGACCCAGTACTTC
.	TRBD2	TRBV5-1	TRBJ2-2	CASSDGTSGAGELFF	TGCGCCAGCAGCGACGGGACTAGCGGCGCAGGGGAGCTGTTTTTT
.	.	TRBV7-2	TRBJ2-3	CASSLAAGPSDTQYF	TGTGCCAGCAGCTTAGCGGCGGGCCCATCAGATACGCAGTATTTT
.	TRBD1	TRBV6-6	TRBJ1-3	CASSRTGGGYGNTIYF	TGTGCCAGCAGCAGGACGGGAGGGGGCTATGGAAACACCATATATTTT
.	.	TRBV7-6	TRBJ1-5	CASSLGIRGPNQPQHF	TGTGCCAGCAGCTTAGGAATCAGGGGACCGAATCAGCCCCAGCATTTT
.	.	TRBV7-7	TRBJ1-5	CASSFRGQPQHF	TGTGCTAGCAGCTTCCGGGGTCAGCCCCAGCATTTT
.	.	TRBV5-1	TRBJ2-5	CASSLGDRSKETQYF	TGCGCCAGCAGCTTGGGGGATAGGAGCAAAGAGACCCAGTACTTC
.	.	TRBV29-1	TRBJ1-2	CSAGGANYGYTF	TGCAGCGCTGGGGGGGCTAACTATGGCTACACCTTC
.	.	TRBV5-1	TRBJ2-1	CASSRTGEAQFF	TGCGCCAGCAGCCGAACCGGAGAAGCTCAGTTCTTC
once	TRBD1	TRBV6-1	TRBJ2-1	CASIATGFYNEQFF	TGTGCCAGCATAGCGACAGGGTTCTACAATGAGCAGTTCTTC
.	TRBD1	TRBV19	TRBJ1-5	CASRKGTGNQPQHF	TGTGCCAGTAGGAAAGGGACAGGGAATCAGCCCCAGCATTTT
once	TRBD1	TRBV7-9	TRBJ2-7	CASSYRDRGYEQYF	TGTGCCAGCAGCTACCGGGACAGGGGCTACGAGCAGTACTTC
.	.	TRBV28	TRBJ2-3	CASSPSEAGNTDTQYF	TGTGCCAGCAGTCCCTCCGAGGCGGGGAACACAGATACGCAGTATTTT
.	TRBD1	TRBV6-5	TRBJ1-5	CASSDRGQGNQPQHF	TGTGCCAGCAGCGACCGGGGACAGGGGAATCAGCCCCAGCATTTT
.	.	TRBV25-1	TRBJ2-5	CASSDTRGGTQYF	TGTGCCAGCAGCGACACCAGGGGTGGGACCCAGTACTTC
.	TRBD1	TRBV11-3	TRBJ1-1	CASSLGGTGQGRAFF	TGTGCCAGCAGCTTAGGTGGGACCGGACAGGGGAGGGCTTTCTTT
.	TRBD1	TRBV5-1	TRBJ2-3	CASSRRTGAIDTQYF	TGCGCCAGCAGCCGGCGGACAGGGGCGATAGATACGCAGTATTTT
.	.	TRBV28	TRBJ1-6	CASGAGRVNSPLHF	TGTGCCAGCGGCGCTGGCAGAGTTAATTCACCCCTCCACTTT
.	.	TRBV7-3	TRBJ1-2	CASSIQGGSYGYTF	TGTGCCAGCAGCATACAGGGTGGGAGCTATGGCTACACCTTC
.	.	TRBV4-2	TRBJ2-7	CASSQGFADPYEQYF	TGTGCCAGCAGCCAAGGGTTCGCGGATCCTTACGAGCAGTACTTC
.	TRBD1	TRBV6-6	TRBJ1-5	CASSRQGSQPQHF	TGTGCCAGCAGCCGACAGGGAAGTCAGCCCCAGCATTTT
.	.	TRBV19	TRBJ2-7	CASRRVVRRDNYEQYF	TGTGCCAGTAGACGAGTAGTTCGGCGGGACAACTACGAGCAGTACTTC
.	.	TRBV7-2	TRBJ1-5	CASSLETGTNQPQHF	TGTGCCAGCAGCTTAGAGACAGGTACGAATCAGCCCCAGCATTTT
.	TRBD1	TRBV18	TRBJ2-3	CASSLGQGPQYF	TGTGCCAGCTCTCTAGGACAGGGGCCGCAGTATTTT
.	.	TRBV2	TRBJ1-1	CASSEFGQPLKAFF	TGTGCCAGCAGTGAATTTGGACAGCCCCTAAAAGCTTTCTTT
once	.	TRBV11-3	TRBJ2-5	CASSLEWRGPLGETQYF	TGTGCCAGCAGCTTAGAGTGGCGGGGGCCTCTTGGAGAGACCCAGTACTTC
.	.	TRBV7-3	TRBJ2-5	CASSRGRMETQYF	TGTGCCAGCAGCCGGGGGCGGATGGAGACCCAGTACTTC
.	.	TRBV7-8	TRBJ2-4	CASSRRGAGLPLENIQYF	TGTGCCAGCAGCAGAAGGGGGGCGGGGCTCCCTTTAGAAAACATTCAGTACTTC
.	.	TRBV19	TRBJ2-3	CASGDWASTDTQYF	TGTGCCAGTGGAGATTGGGCTAGCACAGATACGCAGTATTTT
.	TRBD1	TRBV6-6	TRBJ2-7	CASSGQGSSYEQYF	TGTGCCAGCAGTGGACAGGGGAGCTCCTACGAGCAGTACTTC